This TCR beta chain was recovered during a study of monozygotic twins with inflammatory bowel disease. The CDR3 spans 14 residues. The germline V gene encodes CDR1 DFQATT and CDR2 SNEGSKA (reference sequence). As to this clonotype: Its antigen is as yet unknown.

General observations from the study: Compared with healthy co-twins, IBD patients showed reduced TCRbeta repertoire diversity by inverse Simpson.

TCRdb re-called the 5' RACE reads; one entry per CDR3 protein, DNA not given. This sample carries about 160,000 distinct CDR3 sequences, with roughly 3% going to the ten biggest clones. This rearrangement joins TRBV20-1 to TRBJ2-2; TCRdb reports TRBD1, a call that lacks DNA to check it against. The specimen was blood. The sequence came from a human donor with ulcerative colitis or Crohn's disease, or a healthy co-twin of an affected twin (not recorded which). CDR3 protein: CSARRAINTGELFF.